One sample yielded the 27 T cell receptor beta chains listed below, sequenced in a study of post-analysis software for immune sequencing data. Study outcomes and limitations: Relative to controls, patients had five TRBV segments at higher frequency, with TRBV5-6, TRBV5-1 and TRBV20-1 among these.

Built from TCR beta cDNA, the libraries had unique molecular identifiers in them. One entry per CDR3 protein results from TCRdb running MiXCR on the PCR reads. The data show roughly 600,000 distinct CDR3 sequences, about 44% seen once. No cognate antigen is known for these TCRs. The sample taken for sequencing was blood. These TCRs come from a girl aged 5-17 years with multiple sclerosis.

The gene calls are TRBV21-1 and TRBJ2-7; the table's D call TRBD1 went unverified against the DNA. TRBV21-1 is listed as a pseudogene. The CDR3 runs to 14 residues. The CDR3 sequence is CASPRGDRSYEQYF. The DNA of the CDR3 is TGTGCCAGCCCTAGGGGGGACAGGTCCTACGAGCAGTACTTC.

This chain joins TRBV12-3 or TRBV12-4 and TRBJ2-7; a weak D match, TRBD1 (6 bases). The CDR3 contains 13 residues. V was shortened by 5 bases and J by 4 bases, with 12 bases between the two germline ends. The chain's CDR3 is CASSVKQGYEQYF. CDR3 DNA: TGTGCCAGCAGTGTAAAACAGGGTTACGAGCAGTACTTC.

This clonotype turned up a few times. The rearrangement uses TRBV5-5 and TRBJ2-7; 9 bases match TRBD1. The CDR3 consists of 15 residues. V shed 4 bases, J shed 4 bases, and the junction held 9 bases outside the gene matches. Germline V lookup: CDR1 SGHKS, CDR2 YYEKEE (reference sequence). CDR3 protein: CASSRDRVFGYEQYF. CDR3 sequence (DNA): TGTGCCAGCAGCCGGGACAGGGTGTTTGGGTACGAGCAGTACTTC.

V usage is TRBV12-3 or TRBV12-4 and J usage is TRBJ2-4, with D tentatively TRBD1 (5 bases). The CDR3 is 14 residues long. The V and J ends lost 6 bases and 9 bases respectively, with 18 bases between them. CDR3 nucleotide sequence: TGTGCCAGCAGCCCTGTCGCAGGGCAAGGCATTCAGTACTTC. This encodes CASSPVAGQGIQYF.

This chain uses TRBV14 with TRBJ1-2; D call uncertain. Germline V gene lookup returns CDR1 SGHDN and CDR2 FVKESK. V was cut by 0 bases and J by 4 bases, with 12 bases left in between. This CDR3 spans 15 amino acids. As DNA, the CDR3 is TGTGCCAGCAGCCAAGATTGGCCAGCCGCCTATGGCTACACCTTC. It encodes CASSQDWPAAYGYTF.

This clonotype came up a few times. This CDR3 reads CSAMDAPYEQYF. CDR3 nucleotides: TGCAGTGCTATGGACGCCCCTTACGAGCAGTACTTC. The genes are TRBV20-1 and TRBJ2-7; no reliable D call. V lost 4 bases to trimming and J lost 4 bases, with 11 bases between them. The CDR3 extends over 12 amino acids. CDR1 and CDR2 (germline): DFQATT, SNEGSKA (reference sequence).

This clonotype is a singleton in its sample. The rearrangement uses TRBV5-1 and TRBJ2-5; 10 nucleotides match TRBD1. The CDR3 extends over 17 amino acids. The V gene end was trimmed by 5 bases and the J gene end by 1 base; junction bases not matched to a gene: 11. Germline CDR1 is SGHRS and CDR2 is YFSETQ. CDR3 residues: CASSEEGTGASQETQYF. DNA for the CDR3: TGCGCCAGCAGTGAAGAAGGGACAGGGGCTTCCCAAGAGACCCAGTACTTC.

This clonotype was counted between two and nine times. The CDR3 coding sequence is TGTGCCAGCAGCCCCCGAGTAGCGGGGGGGTACGAGCAGTTCTTC. Its translation: CASSPRVAGGYEQFF. The chain links TRBV9 to TRBJ2-1; 11 positions agree with TRBD2. V was pared by 4 bases and J by 10 bases, with 10 bases of the junction left unmatched. There are 15 residues in the CDR3. CDR1 and CDR2 from the germline V gene are SGDLS and YYNGEE.

In its sample, this clonotype was seen a few times. The chain recombines TRBV12-3 or TRBV12-4 with TRBJ2-1; no clear D gene. V was shortened by 4 bases and J by 2 bases, with 9 bases between the two germline ends. This CDR3 region has 14 residues. The CDR3 coding sequence is TGTGCCAGCAGTTCTGGTTCGGCCTACAATGAGCAGTTCTTC. It encodes CASSSGSAYNEQFF.

This chain links TRBV2 with TRBJ1-2; 9 nucleotides match TRBD1. V was clipped by 7 bases and J by 1 base; unmatched bases: 4. This CDR3 has 14 residues. CDR1 SNHLY and CDR2 FYNNEI come from the germline V gene. In DNA, the CDR3 is TGTGCCAGCATCAAGGACAGGGGTAACTATGGCTACACCTTC. As protein: CASIKDRGNYGYTF.

This chain links TRBV24-1 with TRBJ1-1; D gene ambiguous. The V and J ends lost 4 bases and 1 base respectively, with 12 bases between them. CDR3 length: 15 amino acids. Germline values: CDR1 KGHDR, CDR2 SFDVKD. CDR3 sequence: CATSDSGGENTEAFF. CDR3 nucleotides: TGTGCCACCAGTGACTCAGGCGGGGAGAACACTGAAGCTTTCTTT.

In regard to this clonotype: A junction boundary mismatches the germline segment, possibly from a read error. The chain has TRBV27 and TRBJ1-2, with 7 bases aligning to TRBD1. Germline loops: CDR1 MNHEY, CDR2 SMNVEV (reference sequence). The CDR3 covers 14 residues. The CDR3 here is CACSRGRDSDGYTF. The DNA for the CDR3 is TGTGCCTGCAGCAGGGGACGGGACAGTGATGGCTACACCTTC.

The chain combines TRBV10-3 with TRBJ2-3; 7 bases fit TRBD2. This CDR3 contains 14 residues. With 0 bases clipped from V and 14 bases from J, the junction kept 11 bases outside the gene matches. CDR1 is ENHRY and CDR2 is SYGVKD in the germline V gene. The CDR3 here is CAISESKGLAVLYF. The CDR3 DNA sequence: TGTGCCATCAGTGAGTCGAAGGGGCTAGCGGTCTTGTATTTT.

This chain uses TRBV20-1 with TRBJ2-1; 9 bases fit TRBD2. This CDR3 spans 15 amino acids. The V segment lost 3 bases and the J segment 3 bases; nucleotides outside the gene matches: 6. CDR1 and CDR2 from the germline V gene are DFQATT and SNEGSKA (reference sequence). The CDR3 DNA sequence: TGCAGTGCTAGGCCCCTAGCGGGGAACTACAATGAGCAGTTCTTC. Translated, it gives CSARPLAGNYNEQFF.

The chain links TRBV24-1 to TRBJ2-1; no clear D. The CDR3 has 14 residues. V gave up 9 bases and J gave up 9 bases, with 20 bases separating them. CDR1 and CDR2 from the germline V gene are KGHDR and SFDVKD. The DNA for the CDR3 is TGTGCCACCTGTAGTTCAGGTACGTCGACTGAGCAGTTCTTC. Translation: CATCSSGTSTEQFF.

There are a few counts of this clonotype. V and J are TRBV7-2 and TRBJ1-2; 9 bases agree with TRBD1. Germline lookup yields CDR1 SGHTA and CDR2 FQGNSA. The J segment lost 8 bases and the V segment lost 5 bases, leaving 6 bases of the junction unmatched. The CDR3 contains 13 residues. CDR3 DNA sequence: TGTGCCAGCAGCGTCGACAGGGGGGAAGGCTACACCTTC. Its protein is CASSVDRGEGYTF. The variable domain in full, with the rest retrieved from reference TRBV7-2 and TRBJ1-2, is GAGVSQSPSNKVTEKGKDVELRCDPISGHTALYWYRQSLGQGLEFLIYFQGNSAPDKSGLPSDRFSAERTGGSVSTLTIQRTQQEDSAVYLCASSVDRGEGYTFGSGTRLTVV.

The CDR3 DNA is TGTGCCAGCAGCTTGGACTTCTCTGGGGCCGAGCAGTACTTC. It is translated as CASSLDFSGAEQYF. J is TRBJ2-7 and V is TRBV6-5; D possibly matches TRBD1 or TRBD2 (5 bases each). There are 14 residues in the CDR3. With 6 bases removed from V and 6 bases from J, the gap between germline ends came to 18 bases. CDR1 and CDR2 (germline): MNHEY, SVGAGI.

The chain uses TRBV25-1 and TRBJ2-7; TRBD2 matches 10 bases. Germline V gene lookup returns CDR1 MGHDK and CDR2 SYGVNS. With V trimmed by 1 base and J by 5 bases, 14 bases remained unmatched. The CDR3 sequence is 18 residues long. Here the CDR3 DNA reads TGTGCCAGCAGTGAATGGGGTGAGACTAGCGGGCCACCAGACGAGCAGTACTTC. Residues: CASSEWGETSGPPDEQYF.

This clonotype was observed a handful of times. The genes are TRBV10-2 and TRBJ2-1; 8 bases line up with TRBD2. The CDR3 runs to 18 residues. V lost 5 bases, J lost 4 bases, and 16 bases stayed unmatched. CDR1 is WSHSY, CDR2 SAAADI, per germline. CDR3 amino acids: CASSPYRQRGPFYNEQFF. The CDR3 DNA reads as TGCGCCAGCAGTCCTTACCGTCAGCGGGGGCCCTTTTACAATGAGCAGTTCTTC.

This clonotype has a handful of counts. The rearrangement links TRBV6-1 to TRBJ2-3; D is undetermined. Germline values: CDR1 MNHNS, CDR2 SASEGT. The ends were cut back, 6 bases at V and 2 bases at J, with 12 bases in the middle. This CDR3 is built from 14 residues. The CDR3 nucleotides read TGTGCCAGCAGCCCCTCTGCCTACACAGATACGCAGTATTTT. Protein product: CASSPSAYTDTQYF.

The chain joins TRBV20-1 to TRBJ2-3, with unresolved D. Trimming shortened V by 0 bases and J by 4 bases, and 11 bases separated the two germline ends. Germline V gives CDR1 DFQATT, CDR2 SNEGSKA (reference sequence). This CDR3 spans 14 amino acids. The DNA of the CDR3 is TGCAGTGCTAGAGATAGACGCCAGTCAGATACGCAGTATTTT. As protein: CSARDRRQSDTQYF.

This rearrangement joins TRBV24-1 to TRBJ2-1, with D possibly matching TRBD2 (6 bases). Germline CDR1 and CDR2: KGHDR and SFDVKD. Trimming took off 1 base at V and 0 bases at J, with 12 bases between the two ends. This CDR3 has 17 residues. CDR3 coding DNA: TGTGCCACCAGTGATTTTCTAGCGCCGAGCTCCTACAATGAGCAGTTCTTC. This encodes CATSDFLAPSSYNEQFF.

The rearrangement uses TRBV7-9 and TRBJ1-1; no firm D call. The V end was cut by 5 bases, the J end by 3 bases, with 10 bases between. There are 13 residues in the CDR3. From germline, CDR1 is SEHNR and CDR2 FQNEAQ (reference sequence). The CDR3 region has the DNA TGTGCCAGCAGCCCTAGGTCGGACACTGAAGCTTTCTTT. It specifies CASSPRSDTEAFF.

The rearrangement links TRBV21-1 to TRBJ2-1; no check of the table's D call, TRBD1, against the DNA was made. TRBV21-1 is a listed pseudogene. The CDR3 contains 16 residues. CDR3 amino acids: CASSKREADSEHEQFF. The CDR3 DNA sequence: TGTGCCAGCAGCAAACGGGAAGCTGATAGTGAGCATGAGCAGTTCTTC.

Only a few counts were recorded for this clonotype. The chain has TRBV6-6 and TRBJ1-5; 10 bases agree with TRBD1. Trimming cost V 6 bases and J 2 bases; bases outside gene matches: 4. In germline, CDR1 is MNHNY, CDR2 SVGAGI (reference sequence). This CDR3 contains 15 residues. CDR3 protein: CASRAGTGGNQPQHF. CDR3 in DNA: TGTGCCAGCAGAGCCGGGACAGGGGGCAATCAGCCCCAGCATTTT.

CDR3 in DNA: TGTGCCAGCAGTCCCAGATATGGGGGGGGGGCTGAAGCTTTCTTT. This encodes CASSPRYGGGAEAFF. The chain couples TRBV12-3 or TRBV12-4 to TRBJ1-1; D possibly corresponds to TRBD1 (5 bases). The CDR3 is 15 amino acids. V gave up 5 bases and J gave up 6 bases, with 19 bases separating them.

The V and J genes are TRBV11-2 and TRBJ2-1, with D perhaps TRBD1 (5 bases). The CDR3 has 13 amino acids. The germline gives CDR1 SGHAT, CDR2 FQNNGV. V was cut by 6 bases and J by 10 bases, with 16 bases left in between. CDR3 bases: TGTGCCAGCAGAATAGGGGTCTGGGAAGAGCAGTTCTTC. It codes for CASRIGVWEEQFF. Drawing the rest from reference TRBV11-2 and TRBJ2-1, the complete variable domain is EAGVAQSPRYKIIEKRQSVAFWCNPISGHATLYWYQQILGQGPKLLIQFQNNGVVDDSQLPKDRFSAERLKGVDSTLKIQPAKLEDSAVYLCASRIGVWEEQFFGPGTRLTVL.